The 31 T cell receptor beta chains in this list originate from one sample, sequenced in a study of PD-L1 blockade in urothelial cancer. TCRdb's table, derived via immunoSEQ multiplex PCR, lists solely in-frame clones and lacks some. The sample consists of roughly 32,000 clones, roughly 88% of them appearing once. The sequencing used PBMCs, collected around atezolizumab (anti-PD-L1) treatment. The receptor source for this set is a man aged 60-69 years with urothelial cancer.

V is TRBV7-2 and J is TRBJ2-5; TRBD2 is a possible D gene (5 bases). V was pared by 8 bases and J by 5 bases, with 15 bases between. The CDR3 contains 13 residues. From germline, CDR1 is SGHTA and CDR2 FQGNSA. As DNA, the CDR3 is TGTGCCAGCGGGATAGCGAGGAGTGAGACCCAGTACTTC. Residues: CASGIARSETQYF.

This chain connects TRBV7-3 to TRBJ2-3, with 7 bases fitting TRBD1. Germline CDR1 is SGHTA and CDR2 is FQGTGA. The CDR3 consists of 16 residues. V trimming: 2 bases; J trimming: 2 bases; junction bases outside the gene matches: 7. In DNA, the CDR3 is TGTGCCAGCAGCTTAGGGTCTAGGGGGCACACAGATACGCAGTATTTT. Translated: CASSLGSRGHTDTQYF.

This clone turned up a few times. This sequence joins TRBV5-4 and TRBJ2-7; TRBD1 matches at 8 bases. The CDR3 spans 15 residues. V shed 3 bases, J shed 3 bases, and the junction held 8 bases outside the gene matches. CDR1 and CDR2 from the germline V gene are SGHNT and YYREEE (reference sequence). The CDR3 region has the DNA TGTGCCAGCAGCTACCGGGACAGGACTTTCTACGAGCAGTACTTC. It codes for CASSYRDRTFYEQYF.

The chain employs TRBV7-8 and TRBJ1-5, with D possibly being TRBD1 (5 bases). Germline assignment: CDR1 SGHVS and CDR2 FQNEAQ. The V end was cut by 5 bases, the J end by 7 bases, with 15 bases between. The CDR3 extends over 14 amino acids. This CDR3 reads CASSLLQGGQPQHF. For the CDR3, the DNA is TGTGCCAGCAGCCTACTCCAGGGAGGACAGCCCCAGCATTTT.

The chain links TRBV25-1 to TRBJ2-3, with 8 bases identical to TRBD2. The CDR3 runs to 15 residues. Germline lookup yields CDR1 MGHDK and CDR2 SYGVNS. The J segment lost 1 base and the V segment lost 2 bases, leaving 2 bases of the junction unmatched. In DNA, the CDR3 is TGTGCCAGCAGTGAAGGTAGCGGGGGCACAGATACGCAGTATTTT. It is translated as CASSEGSGGTDTQYF.

The chain links TRBV5-6 to TRBJ1-5; D might be TRBD1 (6 bases). The CDR3 loop spans 16 amino acids. V was pared by 4 bases and J by 2 bases, with 16 bases between. Looked up from germline, CDR1 is SGHDT and CDR2 is YYEEEE. The DNA of the CDR3 is TGTGCCAGCAGCCCTCAACAGGGTAGGGGCAATCAGCCCCAGCATTTT. Its protein is CASSPQQGRGNQPQHF.

This clone was recorded only once. The rearrangement joins TRBV4-3 to TRBJ2-3, with 12 bases matching TRBD2. Germline CDR1 reads LGHNA; CDR2 reads YSLEER. Germline trimming cut 0 bases from V and 6 bases from J; bases unmatched to any gene: 7. The CDR3 sequence is 17 residues long. This chain's CDR3 is CASSQETSGGRGDTQYF. The CDR3 DNA reads TGCGCCAGCAGCCAAGAAACTAGCGGGGGGCGCGGGGATACGCAGTATTTT.

The chain combines TRBV25-1 with TRBJ2-5; 9 positions agree with TRBD1. Trimming took 4 bases from V and 5 from J; bases not matched to a gene: 5. This CDR3 has 14 amino acids. Looked up from germline, CDR1 is MGHDK and CDR2 is SYGVNS. The CDR3 here is CASSATGGRETQYF. For the CDR3, the DNA is TGTGCCAGCAGTGCGACAGGGGGTCGTGAGACCCAGTACTTC.

CDR3: CASTQRGGYNEQFF. CDR3 coding DNA: TGTGCCAGCACCCAGCGGGGGGGTTACAATGAGCAGTTCTTC. The chain carries TRBV2 and TRBJ2-1, with TRBD2 identical over 10 bases. This CDR3 has 14 amino acids. Trimming cost V 7 bases and J 4 bases; bases outside gene matches: 4. Germline values: CDR1 SNHLY, CDR2 FYNNEI.

The J gene is TRBJ1-5, the V gene TRBV7-2, with D possibly matching TRBD1 (6 bases). V lost 5 bases, J lost 4 bases, and 15 bases lay in between. CDR3 length equals 15 residues. Germline lookup yields CDR1 SGHTA and CDR2 FQGNSA. CDR3 amino acids: CASSPRGHLNQPQHF. The CDR3 region has the DNA TGTGCCAGCAGCCCTCGGGGACATCTTAATCAGCCCCAGCATTTT. The complete variable domain, with remaining parts taken from reference TRBV7-2 and TRBJ1-5, reads GAGVSQSPSNKVTEKGKDVELRCDPISGHTALYWYRQSLGQGLEFLIYFQGNSAPDKSGLPSDRFSAERTGGSVSTLTIQRTQQEDSAVYLCASSPRGHLNQPQHFGDGTRLSIL.

The chain has TRBV29-1 and TRBJ1-1; 11 bases map to TRBD1. CDR1 is SQVTM and CDR2 is ANQGSEA in the germline V gene. There are 14 residues in the CDR3. With 6 bases clipped from V and 7 bases from J, the junction kept 10 bases outside the gene matches. The CDR3 loop reads CSVSGTGGSGEAFF. In DNA form, the CDR3 reads TGCAGCGTCTCCGGGACAGGGGGTTCCGGTGAAGCTTTCTTT.

This clone was observed once. The chain's CDR3 is CASSSWTGEETQYF. In DNA form, the CDR3 reads TGCGCCAGCAGCTCTTGGACAGGGGAAGAGACCCAGTACTTC. The rearrangement joins TRBV5-1 to TRBJ2-5; 9 bases fit TRBD1. The CDR3 loop spans 14 amino acids. The V gene end was trimmed by 3 bases and the J gene end by 3 bases; junction bases not matched to a gene: 3. Per germline, CDR1 SGHRS and CDR2 YFSETQ.

The chain carries TRBV5-6 and TRBJ2-3; D ambiguous. V shed 1 base and J shed 7 bases, with 10 bases lying between them. This CDR3 has 13 residues. CDR1 SGHDT and CDR2 YYEEEE come from the germline V gene. CDR3 sequence: CASSLKSVHTQYF. DNA of the CDR3: TGTGCCAGCAGCTTGAAGTCAGTCCATACGCAGTATTTT.

V gene TRBV30 combines with J gene TRBJ1-2; unclear D gene. Germline V lookup: CDR1 GTSNPN, CDR2 SVGIG (reference sequence). The CDR3 loop spans 13 amino acids. Trimming cost V 5 bases and J 0 bases, with 10 bases left between them. CDR3 nucleotides: TGTGCCTGGTGGGCGGGCGCTAACTATGGCTACACCTTC. As protein: CAWWAGANYGYTF. Full variable domain (rest looked up from reference TRBV30 and TRBJ1-2): SQTIHQWPATLVQPVGSPLSLECTVEGTSNPNLYWYRQAAGRGLQLLFYSVGIGQISSEVPQNLSASRPQDRQFILSSKKLLLSDSGFYLCAWWAGANYGYTFGSGTRLTVV.

The chain combines TRBV7-3 with TRBJ2-2, with D maybe TRBD2 (6 bases). This CDR3 spans 14 amino acids. Germline CDR1 and CDR2: SGHTA and FQGTGA. Trimming pared 1 base from V and 5 bases from J, leaving 8 bases between. The CDR3 loop reads CASSLIAVTGELFF. The CDR3, as DNA: TGTGCCAGCAGCTTAATAGCGGTGACCGGGGAGCTGTTTTTT. The whole variable domain, filled in from reference TRBV7-3 and TRBJ2-2, reads GAGVSQTPSNKVTEKGKYVELRCDPISGHTALYWYRQSLGQGPEFLIYFQGTGAADDSGLPNDRFFAVRPEGSVSTLKIQRTERGDSAVYLCASSLIAVTGELFFGEGSRLTVL.

V and J are TRBV28 and TRBJ2-7; TRBD2 aligns across 8 bases. The V gene end was trimmed by 5 bases and the J gene end by 0 bases; junction bases not matched to a gene: 12. The CDR3 is made up of 17 amino acids. CDR1 and CDR2 from the germline V gene are MDHEN and SYDVKM. The CDR3 DNA reads as TGTGCCAGCAGTCCCCATAGGGGCGGGGGGAGCTCCTACGAGCAGTACTTC. It is translated as CASSPHRGGGSSYEQYF.

This chain uses TRBV14 with TRBJ2-1; 9 nucleotides agree with TRBD2. This CDR3 region has 17 residues. CDR1 SGHDN and CDR2 FVKESK come from the germline V gene. Trimming cost V 0 bases and J 2 bases; bases outside gene matches: 5. The CDR3 spells CASSQEMGLATYNEQFF. The CDR3 nucleotides read TGTGCCAGCAGCCAAGAGATGGGACTAGCTACCTACAATGAGCAGTTCTTC.

The sample holds a few counts of this clone. V and J are TRBV7-3 and TRBJ1-6, with D tentatively TRBD1 (6 bases). V lost 8 bases, J lost 9 bases, and 14 bases lay in between. The CDR3 length is 13 residues. In germline, CDR1 is SGHTA, CDR2 FQGTGA. The CDR3 DNA reads TGTGCCAGCCAACAGGGTGGGGGTTCACCCCTCCACTTT. It codes for CASQQGGGSPLHF.

This chain uses TRBV7-5 with TRBJ2-1; TRBD2 reflects the table's D call only, with no check against the DNA. TRBV7-5 has pseudogene status. The CDR3 loop spans 18 amino acids. The CDR3 DNA reads as TGTGCCAGAAGCTTAAGGGACTCTTTGGGACGATCTACAAATGAGCAGTTCTTC. Translated, it gives CARSLRDSLGRSTNEQFF.

The rearrangement links TRBV5-1 to TRBJ2-5; D is ambiguous. Trimming shortened V by 4 bases and J by 0 bases, and 7 bases separated the two germline ends. Germline V gene lookup returns CDR1 SGHRS and CDR2 YFSETQ. CDR3 size: 13 residues. The CDR3 loop reads CASSIQYQETQYF. Here the CDR3 DNA reads TGCGCCAGCAGCATCCAGTACCAAGAGACCCAGTACTTC. The full variable domain, in which reference TRBV5-1 and TRBJ2-5 provide the parts outside the CDR3, is KAGVTQTPRYLIKTRGQQVTLSCSPISGHRSVSWYQQTPGQGLQFLFEYFSETQRNKGNFPGRFSGRQFSNSRSEMNVSTLELGDSALYLCASSIQYQETQYFGPGTRLLVL.

This sequence joins TRBV27 and TRBJ1-2, with D hard to call. CDR1 is MNHEY, CDR2 SMNVEV, per germline (reference sequence). Deletions cut 3 bases from V and 1 base from J, with 6 bases between. This CDR3 comprises 13 residues. This chain's CDR3 is CASSFYNNYGYTF. In DNA, the CDR3 is TGTGCCAGCAGTTTTTACAATAACTATGGCTACACCTTC.

This clone occurred once. The V and J genes are TRBV5-1 and TRBJ2-7; D possibly corresponds to TRBD1 (5 bases). The CDR3 loop spans 13 amino acids. The germline V and J ends were trimmed by 0 bases and 3 bases, with 7 bases remaining between them. CDR1 and CDR2 from the germline V gene are SGHRS and YFSETQ. The CDR3 nucleotides read TGCGCCAGCAGCTTGGAGGGGCACTACGAGCAGTACTTC. It yields the protein CASSLEGHYEQYF.

The gene calls are TRBV5-1 and TRBJ1-2; unclear D gene. V was shortened by 0 bases and J by 5 bases, with 11 bases between the two germline ends. CDR1 and CDR2 (germline): SGHRS, YFSETQ. This CDR3 region has 14 residues. CDR3 in amino acids: CASSLEAGWYGYTF. CDR3 sequence (DNA): TGCGCCAGCAGCTTGGAGGCGGGGTGGTATGGCTACACCTTC.

This chain links TRBV7-3 with TRBJ2-7; TRBD1 might be the D (6 bases). CDR3 length: 15 amino acids. Deletions cut 1 base from V and 5 bases from J, with 15 bases between. Germline V gene data show CDR1 as SGHTA and CDR2 as FQGTGA. The CDR3 is CASSLRKGTLDEQYF. In nucleotides, the CDR3 is TGTGCCAGCAGCTTAAGGAAAGGGACACTAGACGAGCAGTACTTC.

Within the sample, this clone is medium-sized. The chain has TRBV10-3 and TRBJ2-7, with 14 bases matching TRBD2. J gave up 5 bases and V 11 bases, and 8 bases lay outside the gene matches. CDR1 and CDR2 from the germline V gene are ENHRY and SYGVKD. This CDR3 region has 14 residues. In DNA, the CDR3 is TGTGCCGTAGCCCCGGGACTAGCGGGAGACGAGCAGTACTTC. It specifies CAVAPGLAGDEQYF.

The gene calls are TRBV7-2 and TRBJ1-1, with 8 bases fitting TRBD1. V dropped 5 bases and J dropped 1; count of bases not matched to a gene: 6. Germline V gene data show CDR1 as SGHTA and CDR2 as FQGNSA. This CDR3 is built from 15 residues. The CDR3 is CASSLPQGANTEAFF. The CDR3 DNA reads TGTGCCAGCAGCCTCCCTCAGGGGGCGAACACTGAAGCTTTCTTT. The variable domain in full, completed from reference TRBV7-2 and TRBJ1-1, reads GAGVSQSPSNKVTEKGKDVELRCDPISGHTALYWYRQSLGQGLEFLIYFQGNSAPDKSGLPSDRFSAERTGGSVSTLTIQRTQQEDSAVYLCASSLPQGANTEAFFGQGTRLTVV.

The chain uses TRBV9 and TRBJ2-3, with a possible D match to TRBD1 (5 bases). Germline assignment: CDR1 SGDLS and CDR2 YYNGEE. The V gene lost 3 bases and the J gene lost 2 bases, with 19 bases spanning the gap. The CDR3 totals 17 residues. CDR3 in amino acids: CASSGMTVHETTDTQYF. In nucleotides, the CDR3 is TGTGCCAGCAGCGGCATGACAGTGCACGAGACCACAGATACGCAGTATTTT.

DNA of the CDR3: TGTGCCAGCAGCTTACTAGCGGGGGGCCTCACAGATACGCAGTATTTT. It encodes CASSLLAGGLTDTQYF. V and J are TRBV7-2 and TRBJ2-3; 11 bases are shared with TRBD2. Trimming removed 2 bases from V and 2 bases from J; junction bases left unmatched: 3. The CDR3 covers 16 residues. Germline CDR1 SGHTA, CDR2 FQGNSA.

The chain joins TRBV6-4 to TRBJ1-1, with D possibly matching TRBD1 (6 bases). Germline CDR1 and CDR2: MRHNA and SNTAGT. The CDR3 sequence is 14 residues long. The ends were cut back, 0 bases at V and 5 bases at J, with 10 bases in the middle. CDR3 region: CASSDSLGATEAFF. The CDR3, as DNA: TGTGCCAGCAGTGACTCGTTGGGGGCTACTGAAGCTTTCTTT.

This chain joins TRBV18 and TRBJ2-7, with D uncertain. V lost 2 bases and J 8 bases, leaving 13 bases between the germline ends. From germline, CDR1 is KGHSH and CDR2 LQKENI. CDR3 size: 13 residues. Here the CDR3 reads CASSPSSGSQQYF. CDR3 in DNA: TGTGCCAGCTCACCATCGTCCGGTTCCCAGCAGTACTTC.

The CDR3 sequence: CASSSGDSPGVQPQHF. The CDR3 coding sequence is TGTGCCAGCAGCTCGGGCGACAGTCCGGGAGTCCAGCCCCAGCATTTT. The chain combines TRBV5-5 with TRBJ1-5; D perhaps matches TRBD1 (5 bases). V lost 3 bases to trimming and J lost 7 bases, with 20 bases between them. This CDR3 is built from 16 residues. Germline-derived CDR1 and CDR2 are SGHKS and YYEKEE (reference sequence).